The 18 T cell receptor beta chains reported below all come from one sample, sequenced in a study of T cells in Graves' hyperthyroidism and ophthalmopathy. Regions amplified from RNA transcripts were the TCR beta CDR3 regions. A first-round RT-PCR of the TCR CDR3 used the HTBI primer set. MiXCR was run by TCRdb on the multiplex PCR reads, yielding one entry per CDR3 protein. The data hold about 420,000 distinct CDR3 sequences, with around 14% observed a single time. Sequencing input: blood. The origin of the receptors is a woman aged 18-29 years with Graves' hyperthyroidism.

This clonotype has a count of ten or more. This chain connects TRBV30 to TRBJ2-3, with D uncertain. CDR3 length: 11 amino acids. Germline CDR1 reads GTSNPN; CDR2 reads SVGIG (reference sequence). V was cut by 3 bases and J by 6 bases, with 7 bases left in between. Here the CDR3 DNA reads TGTGCCTGGAGAGGAAGGGATACGCAGTATTTT. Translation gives CAWRGRDTQYF.

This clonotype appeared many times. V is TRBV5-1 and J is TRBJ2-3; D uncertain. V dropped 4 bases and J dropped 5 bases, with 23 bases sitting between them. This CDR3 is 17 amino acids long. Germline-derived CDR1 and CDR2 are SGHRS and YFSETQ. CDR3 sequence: CASSPSLWGGRQDTQYF. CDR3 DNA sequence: TGCGCCAGCAGCCCGTCGCTCTGGGGTGGAAGGCAAGATACGCAGTATTTT.

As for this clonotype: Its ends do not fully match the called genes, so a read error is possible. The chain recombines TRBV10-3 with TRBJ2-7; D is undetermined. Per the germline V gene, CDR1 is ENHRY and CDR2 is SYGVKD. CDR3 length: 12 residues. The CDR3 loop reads CAISEMTSEQCF. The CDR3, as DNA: TGTGCCATCAGTGAGATGACCTCCGAGCAGTGCTTC.

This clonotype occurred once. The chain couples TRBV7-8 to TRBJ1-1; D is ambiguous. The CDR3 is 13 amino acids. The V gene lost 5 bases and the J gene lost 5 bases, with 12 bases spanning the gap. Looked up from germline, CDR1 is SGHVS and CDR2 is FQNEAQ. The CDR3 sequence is CASSRIGLTEAFF. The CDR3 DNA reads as TGTGCCAGCAGCAGGATAGGACTGACTGAAGCTTTCTTT.

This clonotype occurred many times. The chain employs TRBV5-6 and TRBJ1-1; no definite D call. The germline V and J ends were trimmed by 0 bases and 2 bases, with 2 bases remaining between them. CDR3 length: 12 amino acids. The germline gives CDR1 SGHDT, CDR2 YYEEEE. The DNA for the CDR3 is TGTGCCAGCAGCTTGGCCAACACTGAAGCTTTCTTT. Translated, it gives CASSLANTEAFF.

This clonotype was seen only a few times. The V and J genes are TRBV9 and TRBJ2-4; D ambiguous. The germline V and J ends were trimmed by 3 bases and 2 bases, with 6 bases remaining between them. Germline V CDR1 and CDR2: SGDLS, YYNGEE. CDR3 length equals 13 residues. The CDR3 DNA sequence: TGTGCCAGCAGCGGGCCTACCAAAAACATTCAGTACTTC. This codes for CASSGPTKNIQYF.

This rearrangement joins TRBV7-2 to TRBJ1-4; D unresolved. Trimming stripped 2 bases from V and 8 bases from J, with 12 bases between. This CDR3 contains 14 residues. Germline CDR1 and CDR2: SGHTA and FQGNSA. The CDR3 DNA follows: TGTGCCAGCAGCTTATGGTCCCTTGGAGAAAAACTGTTTTTT. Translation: CASSLWSLGEKLFF.

The CDR3 DNA is TGTGCCAGTAGTATCTCGGGCGGAGGTTGGGACGAGCAGTACTTC. Translated: CASSISGGGWDEQYF. The chain couples TRBV19 to TRBJ2-7, with D possibly being TRBD2 (5 bases). This CDR3 comprises 15 residues. Trimming cost V 3 bases and J 5 bases, with 17 bases left between them. Germline CDR1 is LNHDA and CDR2 is SQIVND (reference sequence).

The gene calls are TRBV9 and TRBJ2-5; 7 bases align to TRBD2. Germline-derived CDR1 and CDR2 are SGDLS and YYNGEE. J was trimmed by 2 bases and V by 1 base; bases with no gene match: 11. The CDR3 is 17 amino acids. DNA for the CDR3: TGTGCCAGCAGCGTAAGCGGGGCGGAAAGGTCACAAGAGACCCAGTACTTC. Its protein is CASSVSGAERSQETQYF.

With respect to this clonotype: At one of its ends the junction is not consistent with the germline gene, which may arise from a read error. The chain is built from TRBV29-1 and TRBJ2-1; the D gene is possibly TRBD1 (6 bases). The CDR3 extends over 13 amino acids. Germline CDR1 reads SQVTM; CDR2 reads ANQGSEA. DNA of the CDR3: TGCAGCGCTGAACGCGGTAACAGGGATGAGCAGTTCTTC. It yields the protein CSAERGNRDEQFF.

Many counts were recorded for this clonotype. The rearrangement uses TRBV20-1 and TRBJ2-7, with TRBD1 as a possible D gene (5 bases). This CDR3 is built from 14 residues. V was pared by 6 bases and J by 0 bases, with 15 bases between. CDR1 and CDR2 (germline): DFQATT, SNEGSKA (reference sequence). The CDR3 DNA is TGCAGTGCCTGGGGCAGGTCGAGCTCCTACGAGCAGTACTTC. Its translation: CSAWGRSSSYEQYF.

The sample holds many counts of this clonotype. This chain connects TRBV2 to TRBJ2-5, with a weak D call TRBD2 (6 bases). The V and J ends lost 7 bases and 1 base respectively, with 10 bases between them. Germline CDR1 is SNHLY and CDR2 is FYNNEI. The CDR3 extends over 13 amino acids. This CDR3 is CASTWDFQETQYF. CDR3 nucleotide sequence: TGTGCCAGCACCTGGGACTTCCAAGAGACCCAGTACTTC.

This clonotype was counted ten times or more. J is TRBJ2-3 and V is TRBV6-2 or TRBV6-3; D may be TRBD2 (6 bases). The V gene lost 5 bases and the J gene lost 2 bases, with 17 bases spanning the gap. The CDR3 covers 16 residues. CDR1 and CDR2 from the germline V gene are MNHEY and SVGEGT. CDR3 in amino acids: CASSHDIAVVTDTQYF. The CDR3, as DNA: TGTGCCAGCAGTCACGATATAGCGGTTGTCACAGATACGCAGTATTTT.

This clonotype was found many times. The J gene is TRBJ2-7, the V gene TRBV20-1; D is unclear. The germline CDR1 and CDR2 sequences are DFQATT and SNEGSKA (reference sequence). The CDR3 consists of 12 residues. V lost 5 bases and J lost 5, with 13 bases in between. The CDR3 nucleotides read TGCAGTGCTCGTTACAGCGAGAACGAGCAGTACTTC. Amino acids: CSARYSENEQYF.

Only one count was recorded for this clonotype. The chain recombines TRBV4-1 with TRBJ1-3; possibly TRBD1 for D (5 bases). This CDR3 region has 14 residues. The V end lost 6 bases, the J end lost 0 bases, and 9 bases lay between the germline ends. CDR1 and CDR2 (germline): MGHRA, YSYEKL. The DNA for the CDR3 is TGCGCCAGCAGGTACGACAGCTCTGGAAACACCATATATTTT. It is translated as CASRYDSSGNTIYF.

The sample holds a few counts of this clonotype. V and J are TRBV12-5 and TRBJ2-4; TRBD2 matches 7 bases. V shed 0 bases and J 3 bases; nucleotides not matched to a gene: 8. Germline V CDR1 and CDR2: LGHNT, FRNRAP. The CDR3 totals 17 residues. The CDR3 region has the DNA TGTGCTAGTGGTTTGGTGGGCGGGAGTAGGGGCAAAAACATTCAGTACTTC. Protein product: CASGLVGGSRGKNIQYF. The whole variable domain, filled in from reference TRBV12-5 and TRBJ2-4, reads DARVTQTPRHKVTEMGQEVTMRCQPILGHNTVFWYRQTMMQGLELLAYFRNRAPLDDSGMPKDRFSAEMPDATLATLKIQPSEPRDSAVYFCASGLVGGSRGKNIQYFGAGTRLSVL.

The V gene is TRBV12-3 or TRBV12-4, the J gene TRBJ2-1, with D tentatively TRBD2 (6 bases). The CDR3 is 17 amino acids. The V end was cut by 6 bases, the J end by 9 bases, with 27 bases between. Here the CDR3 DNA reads TGTGCCAGCAGCCCTTTCCCGGGGGATGAGCTACAATTTGAGCAGTTCTTC. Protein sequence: CASSPFPGDELQFEQFF.

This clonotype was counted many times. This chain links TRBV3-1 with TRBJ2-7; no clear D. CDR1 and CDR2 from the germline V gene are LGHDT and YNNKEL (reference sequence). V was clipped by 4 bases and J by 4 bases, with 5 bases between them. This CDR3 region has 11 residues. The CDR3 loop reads CASSRQYEQYF. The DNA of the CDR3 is TGTGCCAGCAGCCGGCAATACGAGCAGTACTTC.